This T cell receptor beta chain was identified during a study of tumor-infiltrating lymphocytes in glioblastoma multiforme. As regards this clonotype: An end of the junction does not agree with germline; a read error may underlie this.

Three nested ARM-PCR rounds with V-beta and C-beta primers built TCRB libraries. TCRdb passed the multiplex PCR reads through MiXCR, listing each CDR3 protein once. The repertoire holds tens of thousands of distinct CDR3 sequences, with around 55% as singletons. Germline V lookup: CDR1 KGHDR, CDR2 SFDVKD. This CDR3 is built from 15 residues. The clonotype originates from a male donor with glioblastoma. The sequenced material came from brain tumor tissue. The chain uses TRBV24-1 and TRBJ2-1; D possibly corresponds to TRBD2 (6 bases). CDR3 sequence: CAISDLEGLSHEQFF. The CDR3 DNA sequence: TGTGCCATCAGTGATTTGGAGGGGCTCTCACATGAGCAGTTCTTC.